A single sample gave rise to the 10 T cell receptor beta chains below, sequenced in a study (dated by TCRdb to about 2016). The library relied on RT-PCR. For sequencing, an Illumina MiSeq was employed. TCRdb took the public reads, trimmed them with fastp at Q25, ran MiXCR for clone calling and kept in-frame beta chains. Identical CDR3 protein sequences are pooled into one entry, listed with their most common genes and DNA. Across this sample there are about 680,000 distinct CDR3 sequences, with around 14% seen only once. Of the sample, 3.6% falls within the top ten clones. The sample taken for sequencing was memory CD4+ T cells from blood. The source of these receptors is a female donor in good health, serving as a healthy control.

This clonotype came up a few times. CDR3 loop: CATSDFRSGGLLGYTF. The CDR3 DNA follows: TGTGCCACCAGTGATTTTAGGTCGGGGGGCCTGCTTGGCTACACCTTC. The chain uses TRBV24-1 and TRBJ1-2, with D possibly TRBD1 on 6 matching bases. V lost 1 base and J lost 7, with 18 bases in between. Germline lookup yields CDR1 KGHDR and CDR2 SFDVKD. CDR3 size: 16 residues.

This clonotype was recorded a few times. The chain recombines TRBV12-5 with TRBJ1-1; TRBD1 might be the D (6 bases). V lost 5 bases and J 4 bases, leaving 14 bases between the germline ends. The CDR3 is 14 amino acids. Germline V gives CDR1 LGHNT, CDR2 FRNRAP. The DNA for the CDR3 is TGTGCTAGTGGTAGACAGGTGTGGTGCACTGAAGCTTTCTTT. Encoded protein: CASGRQVWCTEAFF.

This clonotype was seen many times. The chain links TRBV10-3 to TRBJ2-5; 8 bases map to TRBD2. V dropped 11 bases and J dropped 5; count of bases not matched to a gene: 16. The CDR3 is 15 residues long. From germline, CDR1 is ENHRY and CDR2 SYGVKD. The CDR3 DNA reads TGTGCCTCCCAGCCCAGCGGGGGAGGCGGGGAGACCCAGTACTTC. Its protein product is CASQPSGGGGETQYF.

The chain employs TRBV5-4 and TRBJ2-7, with 13 bases fitting TRBD2. V lost 4 bases, J lost 2 bases, and 3 bases stayed unmatched. The CDR3 consists of 15 residues. Germline assignment: CDR1 SGHNT and CDR2 YYREEE (reference sequence). This chain's CDR3 is CASSAGTSGAYEQYF. DNA for the CDR3: TGTGCCAGCAGCGCCGGGACTAGCGGGGCCTACGAGCAGTACTTC. The full variable domain, rest sourced from reference TRBV5-4 and TRBJ2-7, is ETGVTQSPTHLIKTRGQQVTLRCSSQSGHNTVSWYQQALGQGPQFIFQYYREEENGRGNFPPRFSGLQFPNYSSELNVNALELDDSALYLCASSAGTSGAYEQYFGPGTRLTVT.

This clonotype turned up a few times. The V and J genes are TRBV20-1 and TRBJ2-7; D possibly corresponds to TRBD1 (6 bases). The CDR3 has 16 residues. Germline V gene lookup returns CDR1 DFQATT and CDR2 SNEGSKA (reference sequence). V lost 5 bases, J lost 6 bases, and 26 bases lay in between. DNA for the CDR3: TGCAGTGCTGTCCCTTTTACAGGGTCGGCGGGTTCCGAGCAGTACTTC. Amino acids: CSAVPFTGSAGSEQYF.

In its sample, this clonotype was seen many times. The chain carries TRBV10-1 and TRBJ2-7, with D perhaps TRBD2 (5 bases). Looked up from germline, CDR1 is WNHNN and CDR2 is SYGVQD (reference sequence). Between the trimmed V and J ends, which lost 3 bases and 4 bases, there was a span of 16 bases. The CDR3 runs 15 residues. The CDR3 coding sequence is TGCGCCAGCAGTGATACGGCGGGTCCAATTTACGAGCAGTACTTC. Translation: CASSDTAGPIYEQYF.

This clonotype was observed at least ten times. This CDR3 is CSVWGQGNEQYF. CDR3 bases: TGCAGCGTCTGGGGACAGGGGAACGAGCAGTACTTC. The chain has TRBV29-1 and TRBJ2-7; 10 nucleotides line up with TRBD1. V shed 6 bases, J shed 5 bases, and the junction held 4 bases outside the gene matches. Germline CDR1 reads SQVTM; CDR2 reads ANQGSEA. This CDR3 has 12 residues.

The chain is built from TRBV15 and TRBJ2-7; 8 bases agree with TRBD2. Trimming took 1 base from V and 3 from J; bases not matched to a gene: 17. Per germline, CDR1 LNHNV and CDR2 YYDKDF (reference sequence). This CDR3 comprises 19 residues. CDR3 sequence reads: CATSRGAAGVVRGGYEQYF. The CDR3 DNA sequence: TGTGCCACCAGCAGAGGGGCAGCGGGAGTTGTTCGGGGGGGCTACGAGCAGTACTTC.

This clonotype showed up just a few times. V gene TRBV6-2 or TRBV6-3 combines with J gene TRBJ1-5; 8 bases fit TRBD1. Germline CDR1 is MNHEY and CDR2 is SVGEGT. This CDR3 region has 17 residues. The V gene end was trimmed by 0 bases and the J gene end by 1 base; junction bases not matched to a gene: 5. CDR3 protein: CASSYSRTGWSNQPQHF. The CDR3 DNA reads TGTGCCAGCAGTTACTCCAGGACAGGGTGGAGCAATCAGCCCCAGCATTTT.

This clonotype was picked up one time. This chain connects TRBV19 to TRBJ1-2; 9 positions match TRBD1. Trimming took 4 bases from V and 7 from J; bases not matched to a gene: 7. CDR3 size: 14 residues. The germline V gene encodes CDR1 LNHDA and CDR2 SQIVND (reference sequence). The CDR3 spells CASSTGTGRSGYTF. The CDR3 coding sequence is TGTGCCAGTAGTACCGGGACAGGGCGTAGTGGCTACACCTTC.